The present T cell receptor beta chain was sequenced within a study of CD8+ T cells in alopecia areata. V lost 5 bases and J lost 6, with 20 bases in between. This CDR3 is 15 amino acids long. Per germline, CDR1 SGHRS and CDR2 YFSETQ. TCR sequencing used cDNA made by reverse transcription of extracted RNA. Assay used: immunoSEQ multiplex PCR; TCRdb lists only in-frame clones, some missing. The sample gives a few hundred thousand clones, roughly two thirds of which show up once; around 1.2% is in the top ten. The TCR was taken from a human donor with alopecia areata. V gene TRBV5-1 combines with J gene TRBJ2-5, with a tentative D call TRBD2 (6 bases). The sample consisted of CD4+ T cells sorted from blood, taken at week 0. The CDR3 nucleotides are TGCGCCAGCAGTCTGACGGGAGAGGGAAGAAAGACCCAGTACTTC. Translating gives CASSLTGEGRKTQYF.